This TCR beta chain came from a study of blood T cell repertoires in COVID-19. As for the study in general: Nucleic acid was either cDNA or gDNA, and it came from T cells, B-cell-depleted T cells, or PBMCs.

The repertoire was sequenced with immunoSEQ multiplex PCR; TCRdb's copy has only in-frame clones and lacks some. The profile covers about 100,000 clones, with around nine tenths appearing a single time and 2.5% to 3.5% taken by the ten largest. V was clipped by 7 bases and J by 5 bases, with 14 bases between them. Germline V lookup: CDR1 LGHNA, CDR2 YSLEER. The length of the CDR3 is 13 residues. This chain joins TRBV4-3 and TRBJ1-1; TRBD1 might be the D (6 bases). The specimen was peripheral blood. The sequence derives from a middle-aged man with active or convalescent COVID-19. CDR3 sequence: CASTGQRDTEAFF. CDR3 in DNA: TGCGCCAGCACCGGACAGAGGGATACTGAAGCTTTCTTT.